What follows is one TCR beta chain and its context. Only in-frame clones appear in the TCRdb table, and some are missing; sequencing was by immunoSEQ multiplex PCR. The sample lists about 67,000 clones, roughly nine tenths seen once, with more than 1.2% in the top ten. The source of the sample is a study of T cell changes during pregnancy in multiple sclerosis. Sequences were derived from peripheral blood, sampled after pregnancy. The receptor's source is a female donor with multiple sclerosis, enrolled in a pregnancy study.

The CDR3 region is CASSLGPGGPTDTQYF. CDR3 nucleotide sequence: TGTGCCAGCAGCTTGGGTCCGGGAGGGCCAACAGATACGCAGTATTTT. The chain uses TRBV5-4 and TRBJ2-3; 8 nucleotides line up with TRBD2. V was clipped by 0 bases and J by 3 bases; unmatched bases: 6. The CDR3 runs 16 residues. Germline values: CDR1 SGHNT, CDR2 YYREEE (reference sequence).